These T cell receptor beta chains were read from a single sample in a study of cytomegalovirus exposure and HLA in healthy donors. Measured with immunoSEQ multiplex PCR; TCRdb has only the in-frame clones, and not every one. The sample carries around 170,000 clones, around 68% recorded once. What was sequenced was PBMCs. These receptors originate from a girl under 18 in good health and CMV-seronegative. Each CDR3 is given without its conserved first and last residue. Each record gives: V gene, CDR3 protein.

v_gene: TRBV4-1; CDR3aa: ASSQDPNLAGGQETQY
v_gene: TRBV6-5; CDR3aa: ASSYEDRESGELF
v_gene: TRBV2; CDR3aa: ASSDRAGQPQH
v_gene: TRBV19; CDR3aa: ASAPGAGVGETQY
v_gene: TRBV7-9; CDR3aa: ASSARGVSTDTQY
v_gene: TRBV25-1; CDR3aa: ASREGRGGSYEQY
v_gene: TRBV9; CDR3aa: ASSVVSFLGGDTQY
v_gene: TRBV6-5; CDR3aa: ASSYSGAGARETQY
v_gene: TRBV18; CDR3aa: ASSPGTSAHGNTIY
v_gene: TRBV2; CDR3aa: ATRTGSSYNEQF
v_gene: TRBV18; CDR3aa: ASSPPPGHGNNQPQH
v_gene: TRBV6-5; CDR3aa: ASVTPGGKQY
v_gene: TRBV7-8; CDR3aa: ASSFGPGGAGYGYT
v_gene: TRBV6-1; CDR3aa: ASSEGDRIGYGYT
v_gene: TRBV6-6; CDR3aa: ASSYYPGGTEAF
v_gene: TRBV27; CDR3aa: ASSLYSGGRSSYEQY
v_gene: TRBV30; CDR3aa: ASDSLADYEQY
v_gene: TRBV27; CDR3aa: ASSFGFSSSEKLF
v_gene: TRBV27; CDR3aa: ASSLSAGRGYT
v_gene: TRBV13; CDR3aa: ASSFSGTGITEAF